This TCR beta chain was observed in a study of CD8+ T cells in alopecia areata. Following extraction, RNA underwent reverse transcription to cDNA, which served as the sequencing template. Sequencing was performed with immunoSEQ multiplex PCR; in TCRdb, only in-frame clones are kept and a portion is missing. The data contain over 200,000 clones, 50% to 60% of them singletons. Germline loops: CDR1 MNHEY, CDR2 SMNVEV (reference sequence). This CDR3 has 16 residues. Trimming cost V 6 bases and J 0 bases, with 12 bases left between them. This clone was detected only a few times. The V and J genes are TRBV27 and TRBJ2-6, with TRBD1 as a possible D gene (5 bases). The receptor's source is a human donor with alopecia areata. The sample consisted of CD4+ T cells sorted from blood, taken at week 0. In DNA form, the CDR3 reads TGTGCCAGCAGGCCTAAAGGGGTCTCTGGGGCCAACGTCCTGACTTTC. Its translation: CASRPKGVSGANVLTF.